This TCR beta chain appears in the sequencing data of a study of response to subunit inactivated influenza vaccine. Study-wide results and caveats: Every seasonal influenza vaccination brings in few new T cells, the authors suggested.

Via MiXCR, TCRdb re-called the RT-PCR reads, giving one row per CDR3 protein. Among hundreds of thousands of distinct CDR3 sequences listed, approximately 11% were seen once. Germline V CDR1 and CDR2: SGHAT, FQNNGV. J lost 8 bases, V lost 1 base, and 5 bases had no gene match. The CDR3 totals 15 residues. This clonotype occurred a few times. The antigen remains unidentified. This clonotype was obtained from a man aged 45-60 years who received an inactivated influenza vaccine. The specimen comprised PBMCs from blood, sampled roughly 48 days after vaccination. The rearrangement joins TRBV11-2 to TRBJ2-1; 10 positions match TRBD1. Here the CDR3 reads CASSLAGQGFDEQFF. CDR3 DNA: TGTGCCAGCAGCTTAGCGGGACAGGGGTTCGATGAGCAGTTCTTC.